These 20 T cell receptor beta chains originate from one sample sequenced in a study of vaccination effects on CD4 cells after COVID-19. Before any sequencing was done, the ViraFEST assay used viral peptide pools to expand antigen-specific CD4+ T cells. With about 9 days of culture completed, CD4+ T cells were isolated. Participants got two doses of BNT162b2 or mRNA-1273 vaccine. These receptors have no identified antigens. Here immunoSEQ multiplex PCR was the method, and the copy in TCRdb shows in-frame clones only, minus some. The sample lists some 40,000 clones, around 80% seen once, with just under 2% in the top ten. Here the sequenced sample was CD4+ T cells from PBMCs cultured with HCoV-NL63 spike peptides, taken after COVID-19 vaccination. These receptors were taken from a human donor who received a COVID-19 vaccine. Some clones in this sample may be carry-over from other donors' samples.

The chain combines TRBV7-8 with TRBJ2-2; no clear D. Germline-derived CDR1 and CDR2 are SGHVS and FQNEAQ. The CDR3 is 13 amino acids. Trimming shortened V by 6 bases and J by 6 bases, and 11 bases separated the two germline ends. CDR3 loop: CASSSIIAGELFF. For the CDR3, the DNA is TGTGCCAGCAGTTCGATCATCGCCGGGGAGCTGTTTTTT.

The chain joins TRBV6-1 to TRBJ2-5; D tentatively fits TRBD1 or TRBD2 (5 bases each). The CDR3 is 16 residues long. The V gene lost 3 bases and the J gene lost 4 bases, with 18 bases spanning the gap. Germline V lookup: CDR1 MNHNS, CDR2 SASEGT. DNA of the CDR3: TGTGCCAGCAGTGACCTATCGGTCCCGAGGGGAGAGACCCAGTACTTC. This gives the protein CASSDLSVPRGETQYF.

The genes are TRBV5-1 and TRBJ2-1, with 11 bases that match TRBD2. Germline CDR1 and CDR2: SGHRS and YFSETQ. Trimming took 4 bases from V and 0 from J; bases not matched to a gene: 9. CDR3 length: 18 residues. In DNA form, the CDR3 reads TGCGCCAGCAGCGTGGGGTCTAGCGGGGGGAACTCCTACAATGAGCAGTTCTTC. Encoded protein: CASSVGSSGGNSYNEQFF.

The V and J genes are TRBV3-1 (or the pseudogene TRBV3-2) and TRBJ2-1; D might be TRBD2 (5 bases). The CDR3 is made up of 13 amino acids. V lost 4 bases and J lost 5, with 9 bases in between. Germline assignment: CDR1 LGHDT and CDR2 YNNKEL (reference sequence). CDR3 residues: CASSLRTDNEQFF. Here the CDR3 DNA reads TGTGCCAGCAGCCTTAGGACTGACAATGAGCAGTTCTTC.

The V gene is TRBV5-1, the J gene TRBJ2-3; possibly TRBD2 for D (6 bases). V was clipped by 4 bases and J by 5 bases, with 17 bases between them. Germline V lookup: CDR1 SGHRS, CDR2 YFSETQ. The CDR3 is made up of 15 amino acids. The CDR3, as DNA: TGCGCCAGCAGCGGGGGACTGAGCAGGGTAGATACGCAGTATTTT. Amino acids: CASSGGLSRVDTQYF. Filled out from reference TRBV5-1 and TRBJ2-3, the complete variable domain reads KAGVTQTPRYLIKTRGQQVTLSCSPISGHRSVSWYQQTPGQGLQFLFEYFSETQRNKGNFPGRFSGRQFSNSRSEMNVSTLELGDSALYLCASSGGLSRVDTQYFGPGTRLTVL.

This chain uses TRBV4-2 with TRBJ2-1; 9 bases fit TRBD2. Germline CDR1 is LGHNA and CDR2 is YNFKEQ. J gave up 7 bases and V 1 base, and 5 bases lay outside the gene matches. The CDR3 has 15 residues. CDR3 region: CASSQGAGGFNEQFF. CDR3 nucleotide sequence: TGTGCCAGCAGCCAAGGAGCGGGGGGTTTTAATGAGCAGTTCTTC.

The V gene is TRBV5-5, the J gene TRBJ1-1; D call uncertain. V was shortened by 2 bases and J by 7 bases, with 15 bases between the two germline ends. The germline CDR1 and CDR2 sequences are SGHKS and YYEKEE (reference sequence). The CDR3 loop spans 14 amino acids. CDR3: CASSFSLLAVEAFF. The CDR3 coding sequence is TGTGCCAGCAGCTTTAGTCTCTTGGCAGTTGAAGCTTTCTTT.

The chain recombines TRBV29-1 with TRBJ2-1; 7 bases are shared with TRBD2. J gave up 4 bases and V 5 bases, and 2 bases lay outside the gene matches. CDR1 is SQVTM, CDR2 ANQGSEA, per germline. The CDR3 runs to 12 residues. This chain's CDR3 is CSVQRGYNEQFF. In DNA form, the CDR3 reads TGCAGCGTTCAGCGGGGATACAATGAGCAGTTCTTC.

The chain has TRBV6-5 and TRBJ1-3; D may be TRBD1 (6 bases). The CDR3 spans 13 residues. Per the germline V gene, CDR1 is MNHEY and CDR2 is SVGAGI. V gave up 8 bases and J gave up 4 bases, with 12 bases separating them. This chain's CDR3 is CASVRGFGNTIYF. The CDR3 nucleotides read TGTGCCAGCGTAAGGGGGTTCGGAAACACCATATATTTT.

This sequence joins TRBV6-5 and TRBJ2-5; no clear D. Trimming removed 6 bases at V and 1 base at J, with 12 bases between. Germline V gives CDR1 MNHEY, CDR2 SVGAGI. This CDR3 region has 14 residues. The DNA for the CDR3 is TGTGCCAGCAGCATTAGACCGTTCCAAGAGACCCAGTACTTC. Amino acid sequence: CASSIRPFQETQYF.

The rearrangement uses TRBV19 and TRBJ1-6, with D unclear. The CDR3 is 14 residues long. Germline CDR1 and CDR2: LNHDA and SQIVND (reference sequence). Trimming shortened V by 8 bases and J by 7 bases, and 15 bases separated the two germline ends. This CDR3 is CASGKALLNSPLHF. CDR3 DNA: TGTGCCAGTGGGAAGGCCTTGCTAAATTCACCCCTCCACTTT.

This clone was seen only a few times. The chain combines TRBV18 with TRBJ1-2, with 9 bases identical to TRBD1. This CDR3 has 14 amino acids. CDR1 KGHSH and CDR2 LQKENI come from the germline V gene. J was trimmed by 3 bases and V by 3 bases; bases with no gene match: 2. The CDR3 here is CASSPGDRDYGYTF. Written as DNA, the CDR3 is TGTGCCAGCTCACCCGGGGACAGGGACTATGGCTACACCTTC.

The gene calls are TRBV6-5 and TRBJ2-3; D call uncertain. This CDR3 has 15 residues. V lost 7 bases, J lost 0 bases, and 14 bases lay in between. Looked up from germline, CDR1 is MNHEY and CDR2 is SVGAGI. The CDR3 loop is CASMRYYTSTDTQYF. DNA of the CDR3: TGTGCCAGCATGAGGTACTATACTAGCACAGATACGCAGTATTTT.

The CDR3 loop reads CATSDTRTGSTGELFF. CDR3 DNA: TGTGCCACCAGTGATACGAGGACAGGGTCTACCGGGGAGCTGTTTTTT. The genes are TRBV24-1 and TRBJ2-2; 8 positions match TRBD1. The CDR3 covers 16 residues. Germline assignment: CDR1 KGHDR and CDR2 SFDVKD. V shed 3 bases and J 5 bases; nucleotides not matched to a gene: 7.

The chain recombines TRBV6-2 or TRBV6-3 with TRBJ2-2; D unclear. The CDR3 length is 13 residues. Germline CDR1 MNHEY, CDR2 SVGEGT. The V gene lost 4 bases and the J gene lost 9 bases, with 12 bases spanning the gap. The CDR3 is CASSWAAGRELFF. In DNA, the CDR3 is TGTGCCAGCAGTTGGGCGGCCGGTAGGGAGCTGTTTTTT.

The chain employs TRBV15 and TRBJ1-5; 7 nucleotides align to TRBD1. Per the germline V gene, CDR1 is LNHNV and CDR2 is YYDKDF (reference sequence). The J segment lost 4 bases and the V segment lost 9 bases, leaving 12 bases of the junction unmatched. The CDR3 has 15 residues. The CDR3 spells CATQKGQPSNQPQHF. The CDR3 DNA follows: TGTGCCACACAGAAGGGACAGCCCTCGAATCAGCCCCAGCATTTT.

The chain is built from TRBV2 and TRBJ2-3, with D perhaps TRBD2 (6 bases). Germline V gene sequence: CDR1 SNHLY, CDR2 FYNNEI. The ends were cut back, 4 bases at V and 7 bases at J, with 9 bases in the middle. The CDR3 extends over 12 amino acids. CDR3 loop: CASSVADHTQYF. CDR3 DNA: TGTGCCAGCAGTGTAGCGGACCATACGCAGTATTTT.

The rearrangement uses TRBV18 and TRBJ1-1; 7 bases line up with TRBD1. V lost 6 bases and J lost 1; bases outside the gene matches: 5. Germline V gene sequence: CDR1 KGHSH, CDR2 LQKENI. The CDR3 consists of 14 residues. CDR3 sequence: CASSRQGPNTEAFF. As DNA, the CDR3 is TGTGCCAGCTCGCGACAGGGTCCGAACACTGAAGCTTTCTTT.

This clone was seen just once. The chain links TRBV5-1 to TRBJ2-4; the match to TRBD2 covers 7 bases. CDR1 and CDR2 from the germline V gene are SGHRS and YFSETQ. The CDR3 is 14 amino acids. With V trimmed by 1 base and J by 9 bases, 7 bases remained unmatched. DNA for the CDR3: TGCGCCAGCAGCTTGTACAGCGGGGAAGTCATTCAGTACTTC. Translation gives CASSLYSGEVIQYF.

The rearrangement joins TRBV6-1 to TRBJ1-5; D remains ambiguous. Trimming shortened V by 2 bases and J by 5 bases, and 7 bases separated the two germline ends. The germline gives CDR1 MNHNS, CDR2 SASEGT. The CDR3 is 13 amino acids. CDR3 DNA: TGTGCCAGCAGTGAATTTTGGGATCAGCCCCAGCATTTT. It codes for CASSEFWDQPQHF.